One and the same sample provided the 26 T cell receptor beta chains below, sequenced in a study of OX40 agonist ivuxolimab in advanced cancers. Using immunoSEQ multiplex PCR, the repertoire was profiled, and TCRdb retains in-frame clones only, with some absent. The table shows tens of thousands of clones, with around nine tenths occurring only once. The sequencing here drew on CD4+ or CD8+ T cells sorted from blood, taken in a trial of the OX40 agonist ivuxolimab. The receptors originated from an adult with an advanced solid tumor such as melanoma, head and neck, liver or kidney cancer.

The chain links TRBV6-1 to TRBJ2-7; 12 nucleotides align to TRBD2. V was pared by 8 bases and J by 5 bases, with 7 bases of the junction left unmatched. This CDR3 contains 14 residues. Germline V gives CDR1 MNHNS, CDR2 SASEGT. CDR3 DNA: TGTGCCAGCTTAGCACTAGCGGGAGGACACGAGCAGTACTTC. Translating it yields CASLALAGGHEQYF.

This chain joins TRBV2 and TRBJ1-2, with unresolved D. Germline assignment: CDR1 SNHLY and CDR2 FYNNEI. The V gene lost 2 bases and the J gene lost 8 bases, with 6 bases spanning the gap. This CDR3 has 11 amino acids. Here the CDR3 reads CASSERVGYTF. CDR3 DNA sequence: TGTGCCAGCAGTGAAAGGGTGGGCTACACCTTC. Full variable domain (rest looked up from reference TRBV2 and TRBJ1-2): EPEVTQTPSHQVTQMGQEVILRCVPISNHLYFYWYRQILGQKVEFLVSFYNNEISEKSEIFDDQFSVERPDGSNFTLKIRSTKLEDSAMYFCASSERVGYTFGSGTRLTVV.

The gene calls are TRBV4-2 and TRBJ1-2; D may be TRBD1 (5 bases). Looked up from germline, CDR1 is LGHNA and CDR2 is YNFKEQ. The V and J ends lost 2 bases and 8 bases respectively, with 12 bases between them. CDR3 size: 13 residues. The CDR3 nucleotides are TGTGCCAGCAGCCAACCGGAGGGGTTCGGCTACACCTTC. Translating it yields CASSQPEGFGYTF.

The chain carries TRBV5-1 and TRBJ2-1; 8 bases match TRBD1. The CDR3 spans 14 residues. V dropped 5 bases and J dropped 8; count of bases not matched to a gene: 9. Germline CDR1 is SGHRS and CDR2 is YFSETQ. Written as DNA, the CDR3 is TGCGCCAGCAGGCAGGGGGCTTCATCCGATGAGCAGTTCTTC. Translated: CASRQGASSDEQFF.

The chain has TRBV5-4 and TRBJ2-7; possible D gene TRBD1, 6 bases. The CDR3 spans 15 residues. Trimming left V 4 bases short and J 4 bases short, with 18 bases between. Germline CDR1 and CDR2: SGHNT and YYREEE (reference sequence). The CDR3 loop is CASSPGQPVGYEQYF. In DNA, the CDR3 is TGTGCCAGCAGCCCTGGACAGCCGGTGGGGTACGAGCAGTACTTC.

This clone was recorded once. This CDR3 is CASSLGRATGTQETQYF. Written as DNA, the CDR3 is TGTGCCAGCTCACTAGGAAGGGCGACAGGGACCCAAGAGACCCAGTACTTC. V usage is TRBV18 and J usage is TRBJ2-5; the match to TRBD1 covers 7 bases. CDR3 length: 17 amino acids. Trimming at V came to 4 bases and at J to 1 base, leaving 12 bases not matched to a gene. Germline V gives CDR1 KGHSH, CDR2 LQKENI.

The V gene is TRBV15, the J gene TRBJ1-1; 8 nucleotides line up with TRBD1. This CDR3 comprises 15 residues. J gave up 4 bases and V 2 bases, and 6 bases lay outside the gene matches. From germline, CDR1 is LNHNV and CDR2 YYDKDF (reference sequence). CDR3 DNA sequence: TGTGCCACCAGCAGACGACAGGGGCCGGGCACTGAAGCTTTCTTT. Amino acid sequence: CATSRRQGPGTEAFF.

In its sample, this clone was seen a few times. The rearrangement joins TRBV5-1 to TRBJ2-7; possibly TRBD2 for D (6 bases). The CDR3 is made up of 14 amino acids. Trimming pared 0 bases from V and 3 bases from J, leaving 10 bases between. Germline V CDR1 and CDR2: SGHRS, YFSETQ. CDR3 protein: CASSLAAGGYEQYF. In nucleotides, the CDR3 is TGCGCCAGCAGCTTGGCCGCCGGGGGCTACGAGCAGTACTTC.

This chain joins TRBV28 and TRBJ2-7; D is perhaps TRBD1 or TRBD2 (5 bases each). Germline V gives CDR1 MDHEN, CDR2 SYDVKM. There are 14 residues in the CDR3. Trimming cost V 6 bases and J 2 bases, with 14 bases left between them. CDR3: CASSSGTVTYEQYF. CDR3 bases: TGTGCCAGCAGCTCCGGGACGGTCACCTACGAGCAGTACTTC. The complete variable domain, with remaining parts taken from reference TRBV28 and TRBJ2-7, reads DVKVTQSSRYLVKRTGEKVFLECVQDMDHENMFWYRQDPGLGLRLIYFSYDVKMKEKGDIPEGYSVSREKKERFSLILESASTNQTSMYLCASSSGTVTYEQYFGPGTRLTVT.

The chain has TRBV30 and TRBJ2-3, with D perhaps being TRBD1 or TRBD2 (5 bases each). The V end was cut by 1 base, the J end by 8 bases, with 13 bases between. The CDR3 runs to 13 residues. The germline CDR1 and CDR2 sequences are GTSNPN and SVGIG (reference sequence). The CDR3 sequence is CAWSAGGHGTQYF. CDR3 coding DNA: TGTGCCTGGAGTGCCGGAGGACACGGTACGCAGTATTTT.

As regards this clone: One end of the junction is discordant with germline, which a read error may explain. The chain carries TRBV29-1 and TRBJ2-7, with D perhaps being TRBD1 or TRBD2 (5 bases each). Per the germline V gene, CDR1 is SQVTM and CDR2 is ANQGSEA. The CDR3 loop spans 13 amino acids. Here the CDR3 DNA reads TGCAGCGTTGAAGTCCGAACCGGGACCCAGCCAGAATTC. It codes for CSVEVRTGTQPEF.

The chain couples TRBV7-6 to TRBJ2-6; the D is unclear. CDR3 length: 18 residues. Trimming shortened V by 2 bases and J by 0 bases, and 14 bases separated the two germline ends. Germline V gene lookup returns CDR1 SGHVS and CDR2 FNYEAQ. The CDR3 DNA sequence: TGTGCCAGCAGCTTACGCCAACCGACGAGCTCTGGGGCCAACGTCCTGACTTTC. Protein product: CASSLRQPTSSGANVLTF.

V gene TRBV6-1 combines with J gene TRBJ1-4; no clear D gene. This CDR3 has 13 residues. Trimming removed 3 bases at V and 8 bases at J, with 10 bases between. Per germline, CDR1 MNHNS and CDR2 SASEGT. Here the CDR3 reads CASSDPSREKLFF. CDR3 DNA sequence: TGTGCCAGCAGTGATCCCTCGCGAGAAAAACTGTTTTTT.

The J gene is TRBJ2-1, the V gene TRBV21-1. TRBV21-1 is annotated as a pseudogene. The CDR3 covers 15 residues. The CDR3, as DNA: TGTGCCAGCAGCAATCGTATAAGCTCCTACAATGAGCAGTTCTTC. This encodes CASSNRISSYNEQFF.

V usage is TRBV29-1 and J usage is TRBJ2-5; 11 bases are shared with TRBD2. V shed 7 bases, J shed 5 bases, and the junction held 12 bases outside the gene matches. CDR3 length: 15 residues. The germline gives CDR1 SQVTM, CDR2 ANQGSEA. CDR3 sequence (DNA): TGCAGCGGCGCAAAGCGGACTAGCGGGTCTGAGACCCAGTACTTC. Protein product: CSGAKRTSGSETQYF.

The V and J genes are TRBV7-2 and TRBJ2-5, with D perhaps assigned TRBD1 or TRBD2 (6 bases each). The CDR3 length is 15 residues. Trimming stripped 6 bases from V and 7 bases from J, with 21 bases between. Germline CDR1 SGHTA, CDR2 FQGNSA. CDR3 sequence (DNA): TGTGCCAGCAGTTCCCAATCGGGGGCGCCCGGGACCCAGTACTTC. Translated, it gives CASSSQSGAPGTQYF.

This clone was detected a few times. The CDR3 reads CASSVFLHTGELFF. The CDR3 DNA reads as TGTGCCAGCAGTGTTTTTTTGCACACCGGGGAGCTGTTTTTT. The rearrangement joins TRBV2 to TRBJ2-2, with D unclear. The V end was cut by 4 bases, the J end by 3 bases, with 9 bases between. CDR3 length: 14 amino acids. CDR1 is SNHLY and CDR2 is FYNNEI in the germline V gene.

The V gene is TRBV6-5, the J gene TRBJ2-1; TRBD1 agrees at 10 bases. Germline assignment: CDR1 MNHEY and CDR2 SVGAGI. The CDR3 is 14 amino acids. With 6 bases clipped from V and 2 bases from J, the junction kept 1 base outside the gene matches. The CDR3 here is CASRDRGPYNEQFF. The CDR3 DNA reads as TGTGCCAGCAGAGACAGGGGGCCCTACAATGAGCAGTTCTTC.

This clone was recorded once. The CDR3 nucleotides read TGTGCCAGCAGCGCACAAGGAGGGGCCTACGAGCAGTACTTC. Translation: CASSAQGGAYEQYF. This chain links TRBV7-2 with TRBJ2-7; possibly TRBD2 for D (6 bases). The CDR3 totals 14 residues. CDR1 is SGHTA, CDR2 FQGNSA, per germline. Deletions cut 5 bases from V and 2 bases from J, with 13 bases between.

The rearrangement joins TRBV27 to TRBJ1-5; D may be TRBD1 (5 bases). CDR1 is MNHEY, CDR2 SMNVEV, per germline (reference sequence). The length of the CDR3 is 14 residues. V was cut by 6 bases and J by 3 bases, with 12 bases left in between. As DNA, the CDR3 is TGTGCCAGCAGCCTCCAGGGTCTCAATCAGCCCCAGCATTTT. Protein: CASSLQGLNQPQHF.

The V call is TRBV9, the J call TRBJ1-2; D unclear. V gave up 4 bases and J gave up 4 bases, with 8 bases separating them. The CDR3 is 12 amino acids. Germline lookup yields CDR1 SGDLS and CDR2 YYNGEE. In DNA form, the CDR3 reads TGTGCCAGCAGCACCCGGACCTATGGCTACACCTTC. Its protein product is CASSTRTYGYTF. Supplemented by reference TRBV9 and TRBJ1-2, the full variable domain reads DSGVTQTPKHLITATGQRVTLRCSPRSGDLSVYWYQQSLDQGLQFLIQYYNGEERAKGNILERFSAQQFPDLHSELNLSSLELGDSALYFCASSTRTYGYTFGSGTRLTVV.

The chain has TRBV5-1 and TRBJ2-1, with D possibly being TRBD1 or TRBD2 (5 bases each). Trimming cost V 1 base and J 7 bases, with 12 bases left between them. The CDR3 totals 14 residues. Germline V gives CDR1 SGHRS, CDR2 YFSETQ. CDR3 sequence (DNA): TGCGCCAGCAGCTTGTTTGGCAGGGAGAATGAGCAGTTCTTC. It encodes CASSLFGRENEQFF.

The chain carries TRBV30 and TRBJ1-2; the match to TRBD1 covers 8 bases. Germline loops: CDR1 GTSNPN, CDR2 SVGIG (reference sequence). The trim removed 2 bases at V and 8 bases at J, leaving 10 bases unmatched. The CDR3 loop spans 14 amino acids. CDR3 coding DNA: TGTGCCTGGAGTCTTGACAGGGGATTGTTGGGCTACACCTTC. Its protein product is CAWSLDRGLLGYTF.

V and J are TRBV14 and TRBJ2-2; TRBD1 is a possible D gene (5 bases). This CDR3 comprises 14 residues. Germline CDR1 reads SGHDN; CDR2 reads FVKESK. V dropped 6 bases and J dropped 2 bases, with 10 bases sitting between them. The CDR3 is CASSGQGNTGELFF. The CDR3 coding sequence is TGTGCCAGCAGTGGCCAGGGAAACACCGGGGAGCTGTTTTTT.

This clone appeared a single time. The gene calls are TRBV29-1 and TRBJ1-1; possible D gene TRBD1, 5 bases. V shed 6 bases and J shed 1 base, with 9 bases lying between them. The CDR3 extends over 12 amino acids. The V gene's germline CDR1 is SQVTM and CDR2 ANQGSEA. CDR3 loop: CSVGQENTEAFF. The DNA of the CDR3 is TGCAGCGTGGGGCAGGAGAACACTGAAGCTTTCTTT. Full variable domain (remainder filled in from reference TRBV29-1 and TRBJ1-1): SAVISQKPSRDICQRGTSLTIQCQVDSQVTMMFWYRQQPGQSLTLIATANQGSEATYESGFVIDKFPISRPNLTFSTLTVSNMSPEDSSIYLCSVGQENTEAFFGQGTRLTVV.

V is TRBV7-6 and J is TRBJ2-6; possible D gene TRBD2, 5 bases. The CDR3 sequence is 15 residues long. The ends were cut back, 1 base at V and 4 bases at J, with 8 bases in the middle. CDR1 and CDR2 from the germline V gene are SGHVS and FNYEAQ. The CDR3, as DNA: TGTGCCAGCAGCTTAGGGACTCCCGGGGCCAACGTCCTGACTTTC. It codes for CASSLGTPGANVLTF.